This T cell receptor (beta chain) comes out of a study of PD-1 blockade in mismatch repair-deficient tumors. Study-wide background: All were previously treated, progressing patients with 12 mismatch repair-deficient cancer types.

With regard to this clone: Its specificity is unknown.

V shed 1 base and J 2 bases; nucleotides not matched to a gene: 9. This CDR3 region has 19 residues. CDR1 is MNHNS, CDR2 SASEGT, per germline. Sequencing was performed with immunoSEQ multiplex PCR; in TCRdb, only in-frame clones are kept and a portion is missing. The sample holds about 19,000 clones, roughly 87% seen once. Study-level points and caveats: Tumor-resident clones, often absent from pretreatment blood, expanded after pembrolizumab and then contracted.

All patients were mismatch repair deficient, assessed by either PCR or immunohistochemistry. The rearrangement links TRBV6-1 to TRBJ2-7; TRBD2 agrees at 15 bases. The TCR comes from an adult with mismatch repair-deficient cancer. Here the sequenced sample was PBMCs, taken 52 weeks after starting pembrolizumab. CDR3 protein: CASSEGGRRTSGRAYEQYF. The CDR3 region has the DNA TGTGCCAGCAGTGAAGGTGGAAGAAGGACTAGCGGGAGGGCCTACGAGCAGTACTTC.